Sequencing of this TCR beta chain was carried out in a study of T cells in Graves' hyperthyroidism and ophthalmopathy. TCR beta CDR3 regions were amplified from RNA transcripts. The HTBI primer set was used in a first-round RT-PCR of the TCR CDR3. TCRdb used MiXCR to reprocess the multiplex PCR reads, holding one entry per CDR3 protein. The sample contains nearly 750,000 distinct CDR3 sequences, roughly a third of which appear only once. The sequencing sample was made of blood. This TCR was sampled from a woman in her thirties or forties with Graves' hyperthyroidism.

This CDR3 is CASSIQGVYTEAFF. The DNA of the CDR3 is TGTGCCAGCAGTATACAGGGAGTTTATACTGAAGCTTTCTTT. V gene TRBV12-3 or TRBV12-4 combines with J gene TRBJ1-1; D is perhaps TRBD1 (6 bases). Trimming left V 5 bases short and J 5 bases short, with 15 bases between. The CDR3 is made up of 14 amino acids.